This T cell receptor beta chain emerged from a study of cytomegalovirus exposure and HLA in healthy donors. This CDR3 has 14 amino acids. V dropped 6 bases and J dropped 9 bases, with 16 bases sitting between them. Per the germline V gene, CDR1 is SGDLS and CDR2 is YYNGEE. Whole-study findings and limits: Sequence variants that were highly shared formed a cluster that was likely a sequencing artifact.

To note about this clone: The antigen remains undetermined.

The primer mix had 60 Vbeta and 13 Jbeta primers. Data came from immunoSEQ multiplex PCR; TCRdb stores just in-frame clones and leaves some out. The data show under 200,000 clones, with around four fifths seen just once and around 1.3% held by the top ten. The rearrangement uses TRBV9 and TRBJ1-6; the D gene is possibly TRBD1 (5 bases). The source material was PBMCs. The receptor was isolated from a woman between 45 and 65 years old in good health and CMV-seronegative. CDR3 sequence (DNA): TGTGCCAGCACCCAGGGAATGGGATTTTCACCCCTCCACTTT. This encodes CASTQGMGFSPLHF.